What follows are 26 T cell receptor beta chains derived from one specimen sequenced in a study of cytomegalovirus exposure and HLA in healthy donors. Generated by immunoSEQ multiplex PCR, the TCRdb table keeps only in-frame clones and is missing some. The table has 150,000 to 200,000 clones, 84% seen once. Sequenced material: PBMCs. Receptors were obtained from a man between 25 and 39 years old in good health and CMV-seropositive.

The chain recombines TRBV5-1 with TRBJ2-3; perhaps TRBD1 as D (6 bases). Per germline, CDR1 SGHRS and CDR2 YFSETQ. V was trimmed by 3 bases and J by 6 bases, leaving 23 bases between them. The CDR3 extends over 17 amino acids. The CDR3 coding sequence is TGCGCCAGCAGCTCTCCCAGGGGTAGCCCCAGCCTGGATACGCAGTATTTT. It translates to CASSSPRGSPSLDTQYF.

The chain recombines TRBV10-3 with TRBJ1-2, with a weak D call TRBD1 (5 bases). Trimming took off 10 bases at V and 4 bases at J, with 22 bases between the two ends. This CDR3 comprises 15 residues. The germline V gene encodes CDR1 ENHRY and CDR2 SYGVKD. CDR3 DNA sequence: TGTGCCACCACCGACGACAGCGTCCTTCGCTATGGCTACACCTTC. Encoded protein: CATTDDSVLRYGYTF.

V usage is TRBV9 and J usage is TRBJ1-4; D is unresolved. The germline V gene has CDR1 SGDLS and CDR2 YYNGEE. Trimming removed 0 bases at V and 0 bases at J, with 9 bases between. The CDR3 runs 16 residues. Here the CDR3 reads CASSVGSGTTNEKLFF. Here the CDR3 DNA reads TGTGCCAGCAGCGTAGGCTCCGGGACAACTAATGAAAAACTGTTTTTT.

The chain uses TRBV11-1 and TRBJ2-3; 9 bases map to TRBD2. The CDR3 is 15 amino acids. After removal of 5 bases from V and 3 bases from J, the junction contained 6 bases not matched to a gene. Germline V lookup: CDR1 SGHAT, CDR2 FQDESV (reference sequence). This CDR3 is CASSQRLADTDTQYF. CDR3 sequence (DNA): TGTGCCAGCAGCCAGAGACTAGCGGATACAGATACGCAGTATTTT.

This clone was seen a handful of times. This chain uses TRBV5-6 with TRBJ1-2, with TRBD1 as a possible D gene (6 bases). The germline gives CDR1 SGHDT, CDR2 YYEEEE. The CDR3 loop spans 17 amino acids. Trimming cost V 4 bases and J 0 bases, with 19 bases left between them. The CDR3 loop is CASSDWTAPISNYGYTF. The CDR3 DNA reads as TGTGCCAGCAGCGACTGGACAGCCCCGATTTCTAACTATGGCTACACCTTC.

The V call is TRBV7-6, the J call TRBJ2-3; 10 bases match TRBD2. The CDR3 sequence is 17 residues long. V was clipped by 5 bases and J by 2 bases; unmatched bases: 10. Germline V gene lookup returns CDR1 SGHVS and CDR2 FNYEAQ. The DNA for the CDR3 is TGTGCCAGCAGCATCGCTTCTCTAGCGGGGGACACAGATACGCAGTATTTT. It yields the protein CASSIASLAGDTDTQYF. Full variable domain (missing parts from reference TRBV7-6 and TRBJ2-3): GAGVSQSPRYKVTKRGQDVALRCDPISGHVSLYWYRQALGQGPEFLTYFNYEAQQDKSGLPNDRFSAERPEGSISTLTIQRTEQRDSAMYRCASSIASLAGDTDTQYFGPGTRLTVL.

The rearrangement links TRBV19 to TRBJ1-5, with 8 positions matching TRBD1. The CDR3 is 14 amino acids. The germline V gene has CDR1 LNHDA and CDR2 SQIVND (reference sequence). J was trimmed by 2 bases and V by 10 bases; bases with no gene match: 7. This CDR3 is CATNRGAGNQPQHF. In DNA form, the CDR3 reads TGTGCCACCAACAGGGGGGCCGGCAATCAGCCCCAGCATTTT.

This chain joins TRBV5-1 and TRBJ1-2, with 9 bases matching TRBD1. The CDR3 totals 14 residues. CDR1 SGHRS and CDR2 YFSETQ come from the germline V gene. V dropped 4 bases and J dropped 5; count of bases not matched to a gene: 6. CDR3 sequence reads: CASSPRTGDYGYTF. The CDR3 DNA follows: TGCGCCAGCAGCCCAAGGACAGGGGATTATGGCTACACCTTC. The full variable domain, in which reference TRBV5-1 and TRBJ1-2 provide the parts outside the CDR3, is KAGVTQTPRYLIKTRGQQVTLSCSPISGHRSVSWYQQTPGQGLQFLFEYFSETQRNKGNFPGRFSGRQFSNSRSEMNVSTLELGDSALYLCASSPRTGDYGYTFGSGTRLTVV.

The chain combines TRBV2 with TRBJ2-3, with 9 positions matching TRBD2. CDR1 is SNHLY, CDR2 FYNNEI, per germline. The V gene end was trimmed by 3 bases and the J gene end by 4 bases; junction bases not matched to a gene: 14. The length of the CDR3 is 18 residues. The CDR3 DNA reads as TGTGCCAGCAGTGAGCTTGGGGCTTGGACTAGCGCAGCAGATACGCAGTATTTT. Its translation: CASSELGAWTSAADTQYF.

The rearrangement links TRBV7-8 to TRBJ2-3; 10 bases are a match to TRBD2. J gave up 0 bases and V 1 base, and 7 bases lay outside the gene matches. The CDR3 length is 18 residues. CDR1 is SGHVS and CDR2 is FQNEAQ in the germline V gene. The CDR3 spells CASSLGLAGVSSTDTQYF. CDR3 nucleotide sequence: TGTGCCAGCAGCTTAGGCCTAGCGGGAGTGTCAAGCACAGATACGCAGTATTTT.

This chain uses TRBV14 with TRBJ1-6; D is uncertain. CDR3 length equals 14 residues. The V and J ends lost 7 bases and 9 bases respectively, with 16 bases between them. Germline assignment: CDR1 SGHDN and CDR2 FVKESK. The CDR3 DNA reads TGTGCCAGCAAAGTGGGCAGGCTTTCTTCACCCCTCCACTTT. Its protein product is CASKVGRLSSPLHF.

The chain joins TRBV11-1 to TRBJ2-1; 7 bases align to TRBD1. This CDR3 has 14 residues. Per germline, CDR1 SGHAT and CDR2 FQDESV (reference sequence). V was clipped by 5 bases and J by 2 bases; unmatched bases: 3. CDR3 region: CASSPDRAYNEQFF. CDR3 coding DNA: TGTGCCAGCAGCCCTGACAGGGCCTACAATGAGCAGTTCTTC. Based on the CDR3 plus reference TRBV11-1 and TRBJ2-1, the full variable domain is EAEVAQSPRYKITEKSQAVAFWCDPISGHATLYWYRQILGQGPELLVQFQDESVVDDSQLPKDRFSAERLKGVDSTLKIQPAELGDSAMYLCASSPDRAYNEQFFGPGTRLTVL.

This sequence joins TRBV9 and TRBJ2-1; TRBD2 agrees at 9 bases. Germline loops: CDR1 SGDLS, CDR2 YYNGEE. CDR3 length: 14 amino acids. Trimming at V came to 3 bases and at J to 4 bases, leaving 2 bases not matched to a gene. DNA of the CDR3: TGTGCCAGCAGCGGGACTAGCGTTTACAATGAGCAGTTCTTC. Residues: CASSGTSVYNEQFF. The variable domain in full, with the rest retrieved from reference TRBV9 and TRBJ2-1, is DSGVTQTPKHLITATGQRVTLRCSPRSGDLSVYWYQQSLDQGLQFLIQYYNGEERAKGNILERFSAQQFPDLHSELNLSSLELGDSALYFCASSGTSVYNEQFFGPGTRLTVL.

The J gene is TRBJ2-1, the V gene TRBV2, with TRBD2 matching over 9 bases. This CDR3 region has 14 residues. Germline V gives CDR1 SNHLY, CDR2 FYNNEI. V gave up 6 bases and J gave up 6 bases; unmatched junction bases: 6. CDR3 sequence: CASSDKTSGNEQFF. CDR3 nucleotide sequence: TGTGCCAGCAGCGACAAGACTAGCGGCAATGAGCAGTTCTTC.

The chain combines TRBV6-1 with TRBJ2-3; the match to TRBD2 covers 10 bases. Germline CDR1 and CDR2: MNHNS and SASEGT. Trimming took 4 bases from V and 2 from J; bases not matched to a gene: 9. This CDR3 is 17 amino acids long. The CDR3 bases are TGTGCCAGCAGTGCCACCTTAGCGGGGGGAAACACAGATACGCAGTATTTT. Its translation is CASSATLAGGNTDTQYF.

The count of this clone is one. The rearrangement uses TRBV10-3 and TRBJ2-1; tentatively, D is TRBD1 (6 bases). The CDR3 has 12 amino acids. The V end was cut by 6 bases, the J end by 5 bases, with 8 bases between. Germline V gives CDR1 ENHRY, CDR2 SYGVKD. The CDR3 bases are TGTGCCATCAGGTACAGGGACAATGAGCAGTTCTTC. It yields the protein CAIRYRDNEQFF.

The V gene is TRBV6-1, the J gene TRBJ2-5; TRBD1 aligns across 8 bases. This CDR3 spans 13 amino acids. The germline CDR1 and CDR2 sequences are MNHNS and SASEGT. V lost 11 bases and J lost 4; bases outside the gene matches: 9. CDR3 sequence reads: CAGSDRGRETQYF. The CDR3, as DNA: TGTGCCGGCTCTGACAGGGGACGAGAGACCCAGTACTTC.

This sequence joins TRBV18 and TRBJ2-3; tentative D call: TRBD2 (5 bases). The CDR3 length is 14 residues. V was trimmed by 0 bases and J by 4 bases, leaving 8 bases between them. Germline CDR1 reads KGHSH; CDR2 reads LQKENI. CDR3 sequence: CASSPPRLSDTQYF. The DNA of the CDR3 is TGTGCCAGCTCACCACCGAGACTATCAGATACGCAGTATTTT.

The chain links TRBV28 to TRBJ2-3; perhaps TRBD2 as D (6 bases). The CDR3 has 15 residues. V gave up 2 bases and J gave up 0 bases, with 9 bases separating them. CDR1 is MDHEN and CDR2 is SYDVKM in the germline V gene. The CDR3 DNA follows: TGTGCCAGCAGTTTAGGCGGGGCCAGCACAGATACGCAGTATTTT. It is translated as CASSLGGASTDTQYF.

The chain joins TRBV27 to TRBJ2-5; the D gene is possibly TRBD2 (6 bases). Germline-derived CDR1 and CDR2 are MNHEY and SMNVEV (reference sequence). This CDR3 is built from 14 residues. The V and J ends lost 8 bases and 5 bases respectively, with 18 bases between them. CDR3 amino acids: CASGDRGKEETQYF. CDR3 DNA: TGTGCCAGCGGGGACCGGGGGAAAGAGGAGACCCAGTACTTC.

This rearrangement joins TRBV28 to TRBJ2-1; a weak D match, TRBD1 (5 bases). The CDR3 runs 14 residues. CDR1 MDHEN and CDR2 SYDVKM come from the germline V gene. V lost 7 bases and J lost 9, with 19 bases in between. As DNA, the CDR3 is TGTGCCAGCATCCTAAGTCAGGGCGCCGCTGAGCAGTTCTTC. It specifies CASILSQGAAEQFF.

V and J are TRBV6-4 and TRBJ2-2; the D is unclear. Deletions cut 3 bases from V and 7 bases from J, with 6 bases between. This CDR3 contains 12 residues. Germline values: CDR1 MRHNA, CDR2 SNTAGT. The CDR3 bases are TGTGCCAGCAGTGATGTCAACGGGGAGCTGTTTTTT. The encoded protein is CASSDVNGELFF.

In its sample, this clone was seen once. CDR3 loop: CASSQDHGQVMTEAFF. CDR3 in DNA: TGCGCCAGCAGCCAAGATCACGGACAGGTCATGACTGAAGCTTTCTTT. This sequence joins TRBV4-3 and TRBJ1-1; 7 nucleotides line up with TRBD1. Germline CDR1 and CDR2: LGHNA and YSLEER. After removal of 0 bases from V and 5 bases from J, the junction contained 9 bases not matched to a gene. The CDR3 covers 16 residues.

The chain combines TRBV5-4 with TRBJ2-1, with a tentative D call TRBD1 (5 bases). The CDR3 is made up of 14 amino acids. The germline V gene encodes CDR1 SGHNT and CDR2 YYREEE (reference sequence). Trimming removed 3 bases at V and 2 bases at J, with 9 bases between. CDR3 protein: CASSSRDAYNEQFF. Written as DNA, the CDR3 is TGTGCCAGCAGCTCCAGGGATGCCTACAATGAGCAGTTCTTC. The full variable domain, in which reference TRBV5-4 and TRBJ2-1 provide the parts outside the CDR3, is ETGVTQSPTHLIKTRGQQVTLRCSSQSGHNTVSWYQQALGQGPQFIFQYYREEENGRGNFPPRFSGLQFPNYSSELNVNALELDDSALYLCASSSRDAYNEQFFGPGTRLTVL.

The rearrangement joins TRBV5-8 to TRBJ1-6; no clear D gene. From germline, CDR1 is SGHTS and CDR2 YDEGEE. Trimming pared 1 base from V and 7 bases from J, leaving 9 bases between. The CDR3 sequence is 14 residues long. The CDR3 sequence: CASSLWRINSPLHF. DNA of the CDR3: TGTGCCAGCAGCTTGTGGCGGATAAATTCACCCCTCCACTTT.

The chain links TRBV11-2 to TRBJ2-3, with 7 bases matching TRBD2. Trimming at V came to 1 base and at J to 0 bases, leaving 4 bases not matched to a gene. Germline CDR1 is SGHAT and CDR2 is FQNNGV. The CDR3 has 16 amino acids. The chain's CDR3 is CASSLGLRGSTDTQYF. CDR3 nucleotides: TGTGCCAGCAGCTTAGGGTTGCGGGGGAGCACAGATACGCAGTATTTT. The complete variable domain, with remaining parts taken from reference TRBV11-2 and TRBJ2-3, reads EAGVAQSPRYKIIEKRQSVAFWCNPISGHATLYWYQQILGQGPKLLIQFQNNGVVDDSQLPKDRFSAERLKGVDSTLKIQPAKLEDSAVYLCASSLGLRGSTDTQYFGPGTRLTVL.